This section outlines one T cell receptor beta chain sequence together with its context. Trimming removed 4 bases at V and 7 bases at J, with 11 bases between. The CDR3 is 12 amino acids. The V gene's germline CDR1 is PRHDT and CDR2 FYEKMQ (reference sequence). Libraries were prepared by immunoSEQ multiplex PCR; TCRdb keeps only in-frame clonotypes and omits some of them. The sample has roughly 65,000 clones, 80% to 90% seen once; the top ten hold around 4.6%. The sample originates from a study of technical replicates of blood from several donors. The sequence was collected from a human donor in good health. Some clones in this sample may be carry-over from other donors' samples. The rearrangement links TRBV13 to TRBJ2-7; maybe TRBD1 (6 bases). Sequencing used PBMCs. CDR3 sequence (DNA): TGTGCCAGCAGCTCACAGGGAAAGGAGCAGTACTTC. This encodes CASSSQGKEQYF.